This record concerns one TCR beta chain sequence. The antigen remains unidentified. RNA, once extracted, was reverse transcribed into cDNA for use as the sequencing template. The assay was immunoSEQ multiplex PCR, and TCRdb's table has in-frame clones only and misses some. The sample consists of some 200,000 clones, about 56% of them appearing once. This sample was included in a study of CD8+ T cells in alopecia areata. Study results and caveats: Greater clonality was observed in lesional scalp samples, especially alopecia totalis/universalis, versus normal scalp.

Germline CDR1 reads GTSNPN; CDR2 reads SVGIG (reference sequence). J was trimmed by 7 bases and V by 8 bases; bases with no gene match: 11. This CDR3 region has 13 residues. The receptor was derived from a human donor in good health. The chain uses TRBV30 and TRBJ2-1; 7 bases agree with TRBD2. Sequencing was carried out using CD8+ T cells sorted from blood. The CDR3 bases are TGTGCCGCACAACCCAGGACTAGGAATGAGCAGTTCTTC. Amino acids: CAAQPRTRNEQFF.